The 17 T cell receptor beta chains below were found in one sample sequenced in a study of blood T cell repertoires in COVID-19 (dated by TCRdb to 2019 to 2021). Libraries came from the immunoSEQ multiplex PCR assay. The clones in this table, taken by TCRdb from immuneACCESS, are in-frame only. Not every clone is retained; where verified, under half of the shortfall comes from an unresolved V gene, and the cause of the rest is unknown. The sample contains approximately 400,000 clones, 90% to 95% of them found a single time. Jointly, the top ten make up just over 0.85% of the sample. Sequencing was carried out using PBMCs or T cells enriched from blood (not recorded which). These receptors were taken from a woman aged 40 to 50 who had been exposed to COVID-19.

This rearrangement joins TRBV19 to TRBJ1-2; 9 bases line up with TRBD1. Germline CDR1 LNHDA, CDR2 SQIVND (reference sequence). J lost 4 bases, V lost 4 bases, and 10 bases had no gene match. This CDR3 spans 16 amino acids. The CDR3 region is CASSTPWGTGTYGYTF. CDR3 DNA sequence: TGTGCCAGTAGTACCCCCTGGGGGACAGGGACCTATGGCTACACCTTC.

The CDR3 nucleotides are TGTGCTACCAAGGGGGCTGGGGCCAACGTCCTGACTTTC. This gives the protein CATKGAGANVLTF. The chain employs TRBV12-5 and TRBJ2-6; possible D gene TRBD1, 6 bases. Trimming removed 10 bases at V and 2 bases at J, with 9 bases between. Germline-derived CDR1 and CDR2 are LGHNT and FRNRAP. The CDR3 has 13 residues.

This chain joins TRBV15 and TRBJ1-6; D remains unclear. The CDR3 is 15 residues long. V was trimmed by 0 bases and J by 4 bases, leaving 7 bases between them. In germline, CDR1 is LNHNV, CDR2 YYDKDF (reference sequence). The chain's CDR3 is CATSRDGQYNSPLHF. CDR3 nucleotide sequence: TGTGCCACCAGCAGAGATGGCCAGTATAATTCACCCCTCCACTTT.

The chain links TRBV3-1 (or the pseudogene TRBV3-2) to TRBJ1-1, with D possibly TRBD1 on 6 matching bases. The CDR3 has 13 residues. Germline CDR1 LGHDT, CDR2 YNNKEL (reference sequence). Trimming stripped 4 bases from V and 5 bases from J, with 11 bases between. The CDR3 region has the DNA TGTGCCAGCAGCCGCGGAAGGGGGACTGAAGCTTTCTTT. Its translation: CASSRGRGTEAFF.

The chain has TRBV19 and TRBJ1-5; 9 positions match TRBD1. This CDR3 has 14 residues. CDR1 is LNHDA and CDR2 is SQIVND in the germline V gene (reference sequence). The trim removed 5 bases at V and 6 bases at J, leaving 5 bases unmatched. CDR3 DNA: TGTGCCAGTAGTGACAGGGGGAAGGGTCAGCCCCAGCATTTT. It encodes CASSDRGKGQPQHF.

The count of this clone is one. The junction differs from germline at one of its ends, possibly a read error. The chain employs TRBV7-7 and TRBJ1-5; D ambiguous. This CDR3 spans 13 amino acids. Germline V gives CDR1 SSHAT, CDR2 FNYEAQ (reference sequence). Here the CDR3 DNA reads TGTGCTAGCAGCTTAGCGATCGGAGAGCCCCAGCATTTT. Its translation is CASSLAIGEPQHF.

The chain employs TRBV29-1 and TRBJ2-7; TRBD2 matches at 7 bases. V lost 4 bases and J lost 2; bases outside the gene matches: 23. Germline V gives CDR1 SQVTM, CDR2 ANQGSEA. The CDR3 is 19 amino acids. CDR3 sequence (DNA): TGCAGCGTTGTGGGAATGTTAGGGGCGCGGGAGTTTGGCGCCTACGAGCAGTACTTC. Amino acid sequence: CSVVGMLGAREFGAYEQYF.

This rearrangement joins TRBV6-5 to TRBJ2-1, with 10 bases that match TRBD1. This CDR3 contains 15 residues. Germline V gene lookup returns CDR1 MNHEY and CDR2 SVGAGI. V shed 0 bases and J 9 bases; nucleotides not matched to a gene: 5. Here the CDR3 reads CASSYSRDRGSEQFF. The CDR3 bases are TGTGCCAGCAGTTACTCCCGGGACAGGGGTAGTGAGCAGTTCTTC.

The chain has TRBV10-3 and TRBJ1-2; 8 bases are shared with TRBD1. The germline V gene has CDR1 ENHRY and CDR2 SYGVKD. The junction had 8 bases not matched to a gene; V was cut back by 10 bases and J by 4 bases. The CDR3 covers 13 residues. The DNA for the CDR3 is TGTGCCAGCCGGACAGGGTTTGCCTATGGCTACACCTTC. Encoded protein: CASRTGFAYGYTF.

The chain employs TRBV18 and TRBJ1-5; the D is unclear. The germline CDR1 and CDR2 sequences are KGHSH and LQKENI. CDR3 size: 15 residues. V was clipped by 2 bases and J by 1 base, with 9 bases between them. CDR3: CASSPGQASNQPQHF. CDR3 nucleotide sequence: TGTGCCAGCTCACCAGGTCAGGCGAGCAATCAGCCCCAGCATTTT.

This chain connects TRBV5-4 to TRBJ2-1; TRBD2 agrees at 14 bases. V lost 3 bases to trimming and J lost 0 bases; unmatched junction nucleotides: 8. The CDR3 spans 19 residues. Per the germline V gene, CDR1 is SGHNT and CDR2 is YYREEE (reference sequence). In DNA, the CDR3 is TGTGCCAGCAGCTCGATCGGACTAGCGGGGGGTTCCTCCTACAATGAGCAGTTCTTC. It specifies CASSSIGLAGGSSYNEQFF.

The chain uses TRBV2 and TRBJ2-2, with 9 bases identical to TRBD2. V shed 6 bases, J shed 6 bases, and the junction held 8 bases outside the gene matches. The germline gives CDR1 SNHLY, CDR2 FYNNEI. This CDR3 has 15 amino acids. The CDR3 region has the DNA TGTGCCAGCAGGACTGGCGGGGGGGCATCCGGGGAGCTGTTTTTT. As protein: CASRTGGGASGELFF.

The chain is built from TRBV9 and TRBJ2-3, with D possibly matching TRBD1 (5 bases). V lost 0 bases, J lost 3 bases, and 8 bases lay in between. This CDR3 has 14 residues. The germline V gene encodes CDR1 SGDLS and CDR2 YYNGEE. Here the CDR3 reads CASSVDQGTDTQYF. In nucleotides, the CDR3 is TGTGCCAGCAGCGTAGATCAGGGAACAGATACGCAGTATTTT.

The count of this clone is one. The V and J genes are TRBV3-1 (or the pseudogene TRBV3-2) and TRBJ2-5, with 10 bases aligning to TRBD1. The germline V gene encodes CDR1 LGHDT and CDR2 YNNKEL (reference sequence). The V and J ends lost 3 bases and 5 bases, in that order; junction bases with no gene match: 6. The CDR3 length is 15 residues. The CDR3 region has the DNA TGTGCCAGCAGCCACGGACAGGGGGTGGGGGAGACCCAGTACTTC. Protein: CASSHGQGVGETQYF.

The chain recombines TRBV28 with TRBJ2-5; D is possibly TRBD2 (6 bases). V dropped 4 bases and J dropped 5 bases, with 17 bases sitting between them. This CDR3 comprises 15 residues. The germline gives CDR1 MDHEN, CDR2 SYDVKM. CDR3 sequence (DNA): TGTGCCAGCAGTTCCCGAGGTGCGGGGAGGGAGACCCAGTACTTC. This translates into CASSSRGAGRETQYF.

V usage is TRBV9 and J usage is TRBJ2-3; possible D gene TRBD2, 7 bases. V was trimmed by 5 bases and J by 4 bases, leaving 17 bases between them. The CDR3 length is 15 residues. CDR1 and CDR2 (germline): SGDLS, YYNGEE. CDR3 loop: CASRPRGGEADTQYF. The CDR3 bases are TGTGCCAGCAGACCTAGGGGGGGTGAGGCAGATACGCAGTATTTT.

The chain joins TRBV2 to TRBJ2-7, with D perhaps matching TRBD2 (7 bases). V lost 5 bases, J lost 3 bases, and 20 bases lay in between. This CDR3 contains 16 residues. Germline lookup yields CDR1 SNHLY and CDR2 FYNNEI. The CDR3 here is CASSPGGTLAIYEQYF. The DNA for the CDR3 is TGTGCCAGCAGTCCCGGGGGGACATTGGCAATCTACGAGCAGTACTTC.